This record looks at one T cell receptor beta chain sequence and its context. The data originate from a study of blood T cell repertoires in COVID-19. Only in-frame clones appear in the TCRdb table, and some are missing; sequencing was by immunoSEQ multiplex PCR. The sample holds 200,000 to 250,000 clones; roughly 80% are singletons and the top ten take around 2%. Germline V gene data show CDR1 as SEHNR and CDR2 as FQNEAQ (reference sequence). This CDR3 is 16 amino acids long. Germline trimming cut 5 bases from V and 9 bases from J; bases unmatched to any gene: 11. The sequence was collected from a man in his 60s who had recovered from COVID-19. The specimen sequenced was PBMCs or T cells enriched from blood (not recorded which). This rearrangement joins TRBV7-9 to TRBJ2-1, with 12 bases matching TRBD2. The CDR3 DNA follows: TGTGCCAGCAGCCAAACCGCTAGCGGGGGGGCCGTTGAGCAGTTCTTC. Amino acids: CASSQTASGGAVEQFF.